Described below is a single T cell receptor (beta chain) sequence and its context. The CDR3 has 14 amino acids. The germline V and J ends were trimmed by 2 bases and 0 bases, with 7 bases remaining between them. Germline V gene sequence: CDR1 KGHSH, CDR2 LQKENI. These data belong to a study of TIL therapy for anti-PD-1-resistant metastatic lung cancer. Sequencing used immunoSEQ v3. Some clones are missing from TCRdb's copy, which holds only in-frame ones; the method was immunoSEQ multiplex PCR. Of about 50,000 clones listed, just over 70% are singletons. The time point denotes: pre-treatment sample, taken before nivolumab and TIL therapy. The tumor samples were excised metastases, mostly pleural nodules or supraclavicular lymph nodes.

The starting material was tumor tissue, obtained at baseline. The J gene is TRBJ1-1, the V gene TRBV18; D gene uncertain. The clonotype comes from a person between 30 and 80 years old with non-small cell lung cancer. CDR3: CASSPEGMNTEAFF. In nucleotides, the CDR3 is TGTGCCAGCTCACCAGAGGGAATGAACACTGAAGCTTTCTTT.